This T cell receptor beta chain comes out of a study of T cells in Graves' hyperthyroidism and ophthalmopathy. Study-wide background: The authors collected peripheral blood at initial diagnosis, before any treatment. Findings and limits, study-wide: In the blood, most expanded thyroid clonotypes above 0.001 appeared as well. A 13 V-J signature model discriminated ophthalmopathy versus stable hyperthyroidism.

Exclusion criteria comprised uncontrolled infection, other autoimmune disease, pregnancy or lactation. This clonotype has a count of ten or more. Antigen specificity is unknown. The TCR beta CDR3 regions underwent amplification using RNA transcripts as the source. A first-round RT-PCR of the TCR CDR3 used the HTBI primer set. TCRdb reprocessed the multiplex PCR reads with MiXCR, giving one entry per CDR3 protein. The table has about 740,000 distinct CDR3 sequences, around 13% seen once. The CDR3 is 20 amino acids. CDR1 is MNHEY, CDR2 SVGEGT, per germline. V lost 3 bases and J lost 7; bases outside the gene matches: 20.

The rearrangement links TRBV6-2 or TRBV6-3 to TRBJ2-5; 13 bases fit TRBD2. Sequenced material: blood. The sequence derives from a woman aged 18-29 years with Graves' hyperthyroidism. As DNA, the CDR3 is TGTGCCAGCAGTTATAGAGGACTAGCGGGAGCAAACGTGTTTCGGAGGACCCAGTACTTC. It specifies CASSYRGLAGANVFRRTQYF.